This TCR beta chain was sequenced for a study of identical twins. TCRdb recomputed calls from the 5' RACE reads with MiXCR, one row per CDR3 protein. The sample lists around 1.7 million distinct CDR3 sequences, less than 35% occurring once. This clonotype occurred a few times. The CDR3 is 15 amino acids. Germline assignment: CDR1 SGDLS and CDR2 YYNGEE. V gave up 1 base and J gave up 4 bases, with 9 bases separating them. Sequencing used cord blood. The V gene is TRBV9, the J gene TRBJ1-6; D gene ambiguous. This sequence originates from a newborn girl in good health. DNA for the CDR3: TGTGCCAGCAGCGTATGGGGTTCGTATAATTCACCCCTCCACTTT. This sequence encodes CASSVWGSYNSPLHF.